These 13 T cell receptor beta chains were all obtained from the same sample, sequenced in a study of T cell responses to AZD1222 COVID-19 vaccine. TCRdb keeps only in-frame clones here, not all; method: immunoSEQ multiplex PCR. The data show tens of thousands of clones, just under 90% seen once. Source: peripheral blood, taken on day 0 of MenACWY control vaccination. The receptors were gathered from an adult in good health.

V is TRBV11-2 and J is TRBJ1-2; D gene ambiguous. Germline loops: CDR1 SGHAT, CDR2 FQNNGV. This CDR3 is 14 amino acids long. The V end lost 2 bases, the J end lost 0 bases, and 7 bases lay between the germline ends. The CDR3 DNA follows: TGTGCCAGCAGCTTAAACACCGCTAACTATGGCTACACCTTC. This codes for CASSLNTANYGYTF.

In DNA form, the CDR3 reads TGTGCCAGCAGTTTTCAGCGGGGGGCGGGCTACACCTTC. Amino acid sequence: CASSFQRGAGYTF. This rearrangement joins TRBV27 to TRBJ1-2; TRBD1 might be the D (6 bases). The ends were cut back, 3 bases at V and 8 bases at J, with 13 bases in the middle. Germline CDR1 and CDR2: MNHEY and SMNVEV (reference sequence). The CDR3 length is 13 residues.

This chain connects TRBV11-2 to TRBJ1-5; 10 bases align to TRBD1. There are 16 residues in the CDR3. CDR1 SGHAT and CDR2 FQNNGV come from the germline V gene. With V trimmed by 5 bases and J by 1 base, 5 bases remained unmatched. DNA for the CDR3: TGTGCCAGCAGCCAGACAGGGGGCAGGAGCAATCAGCCCCAGCATTTT. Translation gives CASSQTGGRSNQPQHF.

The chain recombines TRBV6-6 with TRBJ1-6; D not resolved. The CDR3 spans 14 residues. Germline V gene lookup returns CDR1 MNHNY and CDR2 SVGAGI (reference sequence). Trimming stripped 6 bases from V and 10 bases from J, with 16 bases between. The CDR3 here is CASRLREESSPLHF. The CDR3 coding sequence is TGTGCCAGCAGGCTACGGGAAGAAAGCTCACCCCTCCACTTT.

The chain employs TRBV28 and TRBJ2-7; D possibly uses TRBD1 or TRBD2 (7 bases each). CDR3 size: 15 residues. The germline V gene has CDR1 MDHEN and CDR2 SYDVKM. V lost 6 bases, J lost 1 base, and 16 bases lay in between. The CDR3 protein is CASSAGGGESYEQYF. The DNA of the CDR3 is TGTGCCAGCAGCGCAGGGGGGGGCGAATCCTACGAGCAGTACTTC.

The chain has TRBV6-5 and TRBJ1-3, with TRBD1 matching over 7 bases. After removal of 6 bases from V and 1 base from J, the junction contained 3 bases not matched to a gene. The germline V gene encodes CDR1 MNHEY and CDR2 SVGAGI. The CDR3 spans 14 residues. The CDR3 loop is CASRRQGSGNTIYF. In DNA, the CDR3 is TGTGCCAGCAGAAGACAGGGTTCTGGAAACACCATATATTTT.

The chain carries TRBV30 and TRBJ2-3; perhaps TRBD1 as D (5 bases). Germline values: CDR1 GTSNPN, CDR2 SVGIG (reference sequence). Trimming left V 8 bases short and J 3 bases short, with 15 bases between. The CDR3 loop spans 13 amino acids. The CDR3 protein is CAALGALTDTQYF. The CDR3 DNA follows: TGTGCCGCCTTAGGGGCTTTAACAGATACGCAGTATTTT.

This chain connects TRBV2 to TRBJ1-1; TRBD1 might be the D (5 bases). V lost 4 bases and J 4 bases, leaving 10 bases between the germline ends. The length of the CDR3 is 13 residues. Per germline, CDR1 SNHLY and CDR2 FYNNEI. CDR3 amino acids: CASSGLGVTEAFF. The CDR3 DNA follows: TGTGCCAGCAGTGGTTTGGGGGTCACTGAAGCTTTCTTT.

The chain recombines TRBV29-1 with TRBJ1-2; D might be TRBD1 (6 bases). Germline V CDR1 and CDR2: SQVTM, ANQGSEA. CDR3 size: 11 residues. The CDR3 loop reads CQTGSNYGYTF. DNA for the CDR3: TGCCAGACAGGATCTAACTATGGCTACACCTTC.

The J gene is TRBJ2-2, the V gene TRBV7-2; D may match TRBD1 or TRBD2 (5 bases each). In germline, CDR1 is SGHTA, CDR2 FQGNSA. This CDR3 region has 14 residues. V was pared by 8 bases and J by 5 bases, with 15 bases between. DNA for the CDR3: TGTGCCAGCGTTACGGGACGTCGGACCGGGGAGCTGTTTTTT. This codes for CASVTGRRTGELFF.

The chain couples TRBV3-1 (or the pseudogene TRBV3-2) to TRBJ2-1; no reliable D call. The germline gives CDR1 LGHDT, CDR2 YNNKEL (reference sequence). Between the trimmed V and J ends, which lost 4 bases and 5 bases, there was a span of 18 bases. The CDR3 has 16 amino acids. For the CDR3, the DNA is TGTGCCAGCAGCCTAACCAGCAGGCTGGCAAACAATGAGCAGTTCTTC. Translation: CASSLTSRLANNEQFF.

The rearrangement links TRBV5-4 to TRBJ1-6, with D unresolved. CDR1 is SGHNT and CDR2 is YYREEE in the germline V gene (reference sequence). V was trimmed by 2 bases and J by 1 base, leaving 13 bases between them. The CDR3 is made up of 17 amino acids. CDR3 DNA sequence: TGTGCCAGCAGCTTTTTGGGTGGCGGGTCCTATAATTCACCCCTCCACTTT. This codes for CASSFLGGGSYNSPLHF.

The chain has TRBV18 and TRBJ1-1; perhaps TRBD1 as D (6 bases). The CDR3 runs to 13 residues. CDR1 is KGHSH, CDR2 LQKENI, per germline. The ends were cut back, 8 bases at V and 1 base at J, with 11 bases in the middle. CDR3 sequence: CASMGAGNTEAFF. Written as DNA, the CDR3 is TGTGCCAGCATGGGGGCTGGGAACACTGAAGCTTTCTTT.